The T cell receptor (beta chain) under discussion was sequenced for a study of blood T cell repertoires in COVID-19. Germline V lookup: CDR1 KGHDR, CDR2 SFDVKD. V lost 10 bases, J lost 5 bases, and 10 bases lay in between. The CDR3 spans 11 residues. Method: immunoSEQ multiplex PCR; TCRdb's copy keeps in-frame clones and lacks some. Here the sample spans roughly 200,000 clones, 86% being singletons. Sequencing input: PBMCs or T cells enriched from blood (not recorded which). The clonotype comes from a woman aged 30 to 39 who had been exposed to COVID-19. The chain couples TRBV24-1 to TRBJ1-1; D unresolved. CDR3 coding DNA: TGTGCCACATCGAGCGGGACTGAAGCTTTCTTT. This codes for CATSSGTEAFF.